The 20 T cell receptor beta chains presented below share a single source sample, sequenced in a study of vaccination effects on CD4 cells after COVID-19. Following 10 days of culture, CD4+ T cells were isolated. Every participant took two doses of the BNT162b2 or mRNA-1273 vaccine. The antigens for these receptors are not known. Measured with immunoSEQ multiplex PCR; TCRdb has only the in-frame clones, and not every one. The data hold 40,000 to 50,000 clones, with more than 65% observed a single time. The sequenced sample was CD4+ T cells from PBMCs cultured without peptide, obtained after COVID-19 vaccination. The receptors here all came from a human donor who received a COVID-19 vaccine.

This chain connects TRBV3-1 (or the pseudogene TRBV3-2) to TRBJ2-3, with 10 bases identical to TRBD2. V was pared by 0 bases and J by 8 bases, with 5 bases of the junction left unmatched. The germline gives CDR1 LGHDT, CDR2 YNNKEL (reference sequence). The length of the CDR3 is 15 residues. The CDR3 nucleotides are TGTGCCAGCAGCCAAGATTGGTCTAGCGGGGGTACGCAGTATTTT. As protein: CASSQDWSSGGTQYF.

J is TRBJ2-7 and V is TRBV18; 10 positions match TRBD2. This CDR3 has 19 residues. J lost 3 bases, V lost 6 bases, and 20 bases had no gene match. CDR1 is KGHSH, CDR2 LQKENI, per germline. CDR3 sequence: CASSRRQEGLSSGSYEQYF. The DNA for the CDR3 is TGTGCCAGCTCCCGAAGACAGGAGGGTTTGTCTAGCGGGAGCTACGAGCAGTACTTC.

This CDR3 reads CASSITGSNVLTF. CDR3 DNA: TGTGCCAGTAGTATCACGGGGAGCAACGTCCTGACTTTC. This chain links TRBV19 with TRBJ2-6, with D possibly being TRBD2 (5 bases). Deletions cut 3 bases from V and 9 bases from J, with 9 bases between. Germline loops: CDR1 LNHDA, CDR2 SQIVND (reference sequence). CDR3 length: 13 residues.

V is TRBV25-1 and J is TRBJ1-2; 8 nucleotides agree with TRBD1. With V trimmed by 7 bases and J by 8 bases, 12 bases remained unmatched. The CDR3 spans 14 residues. From germline, CDR1 is MGHDK and CDR2 SYGVNS. As DNA, the CDR3 is TGTGCCAGCAAGGGACAGGCAAGGGGTCAGGGCTACACCTTC. This codes for CASKGQARGQGYTF.

This chain uses TRBV6-5 with TRBJ1-1, with D possibly TRBD1 on 6 matching bases. Per the germline V gene, CDR1 is MNHEY and CDR2 is SVGAGI. The V gene lost 6 bases and the J gene lost 7 bases, with 12 bases spanning the gap. The CDR3 spans 12 residues. The CDR3 DNA sequence: TGTGCCAGCAGACAACTGACAGGTGAAGCTTTCTTT. Its translation: CASRQLTGEAFF.

The V gene is TRBV18, the J gene TRBJ2-7; D is uncertain. Germline CDR1 KGHSH, CDR2 LQKENI. The V end lost 3 bases, the J end lost 2 bases, and 8 bases lay between the germline ends. This CDR3 is 13 amino acids long. The CDR3 here is CASSPDGAYEQYF. CDR3 nucleotides: TGTGCCAGCTCACCGGACGGAGCCTACGAGCAGTACTTC.

The sample holds a few counts of this clone. V and J are TRBV29-1 and TRBJ2-7; D gene unclear. The CDR3 is 13 residues long. CDR1 and CDR2 from the germline V gene are SQVTM and ANQGSEA. Trimming shortened V by 4 bases and J by 5 bases, and 15 bases separated the two germline ends. The DNA of the CDR3 is TGCAGCGTTGCGGTAAGAAGCGACAACGAGCAGTACTTC. It translates to CSVAVRSDNEQYF.

The chain employs TRBV6-1 and TRBJ1-4; the match to TRBD1 covers 7 bases. The CDR3 loop spans 15 amino acids. Germline V gene lookup returns CDR1 MNHNS and CDR2 SASEGT. With 5 bases clipped from V and 2 bases from J, the junction kept 5 bases outside the gene matches. For the CDR3, the DNA is TGTGCCAGCAGTACACTGGGACAGACTAATGAAAAACTGTTTTTT. Its translation: CASSTLGQTNEKLFF.

The chain carries TRBV7-6 and TRBJ1-3; 7 nucleotides align to TRBD1. J was trimmed by 0 bases and V by 5 bases; bases with no gene match: 10. The CDR3 runs to 17 residues. Per the germline V gene, CDR1 is SGHVS and CDR2 is FNYEAQ. The DNA for the CDR3 is TGTGCCAGCAGCAAAGTGGGACAGTACGACTCTGGAAACACCATATATTTT. It encodes CASSKVGQYDSGNTIYF.

V usage is TRBV7-2 and J usage is TRBJ2-5, with D uncertain. Trimming pared 5 bases from V and 5 bases from J, leaving 15 bases between. This CDR3 is 14 amino acids long. Germline loops: CDR1 SGHTA, CDR2 FQGNSA. The CDR3, as DNA: TGTGCCAGCAGCACCAGGCAGTCCCGGGAGACCCAGTACTTC. Its protein is CASSTRQSRETQYF.

Only one count was recorded for this clone. The rearrangement uses TRBV10-3 and TRBJ2-3; the match to TRBD2 covers 8 bases. Germline V gene data show CDR1 as ENHRY and CDR2 as SYGVKD. V lost 4 bases to trimming and J lost 2 bases; unmatched junction nucleotides: 2. The CDR3 runs to 14 residues. This CDR3 reads CAISVGGDTDTQYF. CDR3 DNA sequence: TGTGCCATCAGTGTCGGGGGGGACACAGATACGCAGTATTTT.

The CDR3 nucleotides are TGTGCCAGTAGTAGGGGGACAGACTTCTACGAGCAGTACTTC. Amino acids: CASSRGTDFYEQYF. The V and J genes are TRBV19 and TRBJ2-7, with TRBD1 matching 7 bases. The length of the CDR3 is 14 residues. CDR1 LNHDA and CDR2 SQIVND come from the germline V gene (reference sequence). With V trimmed by 4 bases and J by 3 bases, 6 bases remained unmatched. The variable domain in full, with the rest retrieved from reference TRBV19 and TRBJ2-7, is DGGITQSPKYLFRKEGQNVTLSCEQNLNHDAMYWYRQDPGQGLRLIYYSQIVNDFQKGDIAEGYSVSREKKESFPLTVTSAQKNPTAFYLCASSRGTDFYEQYFGPGTRLTVT.

The chain joins TRBV5-1 to TRBJ2-7, with 9 positions matching TRBD2. Germline values: CDR1 SGHRS, CDR2 YFSETQ. J was trimmed by 6 bases and V by 0 bases; bases with no gene match: 7. This CDR3 spans 15 amino acids. The CDR3 sequence is CASSLVAGERGEQYF. As DNA, the CDR3 is TGCGCCAGCAGCTTGGTAGCGGGAGAACGGGGCGAGCAGTACTTC. Using reference TRBV5-1 and TRBJ2-7 for the parts outside the CDR3, the full variable domain is KAGVTQTPRYLIKTRGQQVTLSCSPISGHRSVSWYQQTPGQGLQFLFEYFSETQRNKGNFPGRFSGRQFSNSRSEMNVSTLELGDSALYLCASSLVAGERGEQYFGPGTRLTVT.

The chain links TRBV27 to TRBJ2-7; a possible D gene is TRBD2 (5 bases). Germline V gene data show CDR1 as MNHEY and CDR2 as SMNVEV (reference sequence). This CDR3 contains 12 residues. Trimming cost V 8 bases and J 3 bases, with 11 bases left between them. CDR3 nucleotides: TGTGCCAGCCGGAGGCAGGTCTACGAGCAGTACTTC. Amino acid sequence: CASRRQVYEQYF.

This clone was detected once. The V gene is TRBV7-2, the J gene TRBJ1-1, with D maybe TRBD1 (6 bases). V was clipped by 2 bases and J by 4 bases, with 11 bases between them. In germline, CDR1 is SGHTA, CDR2 FQGNSA. This CDR3 is built from 14 residues. CDR3 protein: CASSLFRGGTEAFF. The DNA for the CDR3 is TGTGCCAGCAGCTTATTCAGGGGCGGCACTGAAGCTTTCTTT.

The V gene is TRBV4-2, the J gene TRBJ2-3; tentatively, D is TRBD1 (7 bases). The length of the CDR3 is 16 residues. The germline gives CDR1 LGHNA, CDR2 YNFKEQ. The V and J ends lost 4 bases and 2 bases respectively, with 16 bases between them. CDR3 in DNA: TGTGCCAGCAGCCGTAGGGGGGACAGACTCACAGATACGCAGTATTTT. It translates to CASSRRGDRLTDTQYF.

The genes are TRBV5-6 and TRBJ1-1; TRBD1 might be the D (5 bases). The CDR3 spans 15 residues. Trimming shortened V by 0 bases and J by 4 bases, and 13 bases separated the two germline ends. CDR1 SGHDT and CDR2 YYEEEE come from the germline V gene. Here the CDR3 reads CASSLVLRGSTEAFF. CDR3 sequence (DNA): TGTGCCAGCAGCTTGGTCCTACGGGGGAGCACTGAAGCTTTCTTT.

The chain couples TRBV4-2 to TRBJ2-2, with D perhaps TRBD2 (6 bases). The CDR3 consists of 16 residues. Trimming cost V 0 bases and J 3 bases, with 11 bases left between them. The germline CDR1 and CDR2 sequences are LGHNA and YNFKEQ. CDR3 amino acids: CASSQDQRAHTGELFF. CDR3 DNA sequence: TGTGCCAGCAGCCAAGACCAGCGGGCTCACACCGGGGAGCTGTTTTTT.

This rearrangement joins TRBV5-8 to TRBJ1-1; D may be TRBD1 (5 bases). The CDR3 has 14 residues. CDR1 and CDR2 from the germline V gene are SGHTS and YDEGEE. Trimming pared 5 bases from V and 6 bases from J, leaving 17 bases between. Here the CDR3 DNA reads TGTGCCAGCAGAGCCCTTGCTGGGGGATCTGAAGCTTTCTTT. Amino acid sequence: CASRALAGGSEAFF.

V usage is TRBV18 and J usage is TRBJ1-4, with D maybe TRBD1 (5 bases). Germline lookup yields CDR1 KGHSH and CDR2 LQKENI. V shed 2 bases and J shed 7 bases, with 14 bases lying between them. This CDR3 has 15 amino acids. CDR3 nucleotide sequence: TGTGCCAGCTCACCAGGGGGTCAAGTGGGTGAAAAACTGTTTTTT. This encodes CASSPGGQVGEKLFF.